Each of the 18 T cell receptor beta chains below was sequenced from the same sample in a study of T-cell reconstitution after alpha-beta-depleted transplantation in children. Unique molecular identifiers were incorporated during preparation of the TCRbeta library. TCRdb re-called the PCR reads through MiXCR, storing one row per CDR3 protein. Of under 60,000 distinct CDR3 sequences listed, under 6.5% were seen once; the top ten hold over 25%. Sequenced here: PBMCs, mostly from graft donor cells, sampled 60 days after TCRalphabeta/CD19-depleted stem cell transplant. Every receptor here comes from a female patient aged 2 to 10 who had a stem cell transplant for aplastic anemia, so the T cells may come from the graft donor.

In this sample, this clonotype turned up many times. The V and J genes are TRBV6-2 or TRBV6-3 and TRBJ2-7; TRBD1 matches 9 bases. J lost 4 bases, V lost 6 bases, and 10 bases had no gene match. Germline V gives CDR1 MNHEY, CDR2 SVGEGT. This CDR3 region has 15 residues. CDR3 DNA sequence: TGTGCCAGCAGCGGCCCACAGGGGGCGCGGTACGAGCAGTACTTC. It translates to CASSGPQGARYEQYF.

Concerning this clonotype itself: This clone may be a read error of a much larger clone one base away. The V and J genes are TRBV7-9 and TRBJ2-1; no clear D. The CDR3 runs 15 residues. Germline values: CDR1 SEHNR, CDR2 FQNEAQ (reference sequence). The CDR3 reads CASSFSRSSYKEQFF. The CDR3 DNA follows: TGTGCCAGCAGCTTTTCCAGGAGCTCCTACAAAGAGCAGTTCTTC.

This clonotype was picked up many times. The V call is TRBV7-9, the J call TRBJ2-5; unclear D gene. V shed 3 bases and J shed 5 bases, with 4 bases lying between them. Germline V CDR1 and CDR2: SEHNR, FQNEAQ (reference sequence). This CDR3 is 11 amino acids long. The CDR3 DNA is TGTGCCAGCAGCTTGTACGAGACCCAGTACTTC. It translates to CASSLYETQYF.

This clonotype was observed a handful of times. The chain couples TRBV3-1 to TRBJ2-1; D is uncertain. This CDR3 contains 16 residues. Trimming took off 2 bases at V and 5 bases at J, with 16 bases between the two ends. CDR1 and CDR2 from the germline V gene are LGHDT and YNNKEL (reference sequence). CDR3 nucleotide sequence: TGTGCCAGCAGCCAATGGTTTGGGCAGGAACACAATGAGCAGTTCTTC. Amino acid sequence: CASSQWFGQEHNEQFF.

The V gene is TRBV11-1, the J gene TRBJ2-4; 10 bases fit TRBD1. Germline lookup yields CDR1 SGHAT and CDR2 FQDESV (reference sequence). CDR3 length: 16 residues. J was trimmed by 2 bases and V by 5 bases; bases with no gene match: 6. The CDR3: CASSPRDRGTKNIQYF. The CDR3 DNA follows: TGTGCCAGCAGCCCCCGGGACAGGGGAACCAAAAACATTCAGTACTTC.

This clonotype appeared many times. V is TRBV5-1 and J is TRBJ2-7, with TRBD1 identical over 9 bases. CDR3 size: 14 residues. Germline CDR1 and CDR2: SGHRS and YFSETQ. Trimming removed 3 bases from V and 3 bases from J; junction bases left unmatched: 4. The CDR3 DNA reads as TGCGCCAGCAGCTCACAGGGGGCAGGCTACGAGCAGTACGTC. It is translated as CASSSQGAGYEQYV.

In this sample, this clonotype turned up a few times. The V gene is TRBV11-2, the J gene TRBJ1-1, with 9 bases matching TRBD1. Germline V gene lookup returns CDR1 SGHAT and CDR2 FQNNGV. The CDR3 extends over 14 amino acids. Trimming took 1 base from V and 9 from J; bases not matched to a gene: 6. The chain's CDR3 is CASSLVGTGLKAFF. The DNA of the CDR3 is TGTGCCAGCAGCTTAGTCGGGACAGGGTTGAAAGCTTTCTTT.

At least ten counts were recorded for this clonotype. The rearrangement uses TRBV20-1 and TRBJ2-3, with D tentatively TRBD1 or TRBD2 (5 bases each). The CDR3 consists of 17 residues. Between the trimmed V and J ends, which lost 2 bases and 6 bases, there was a span of 24 bases. Germline CDR1 is DFQATT and CDR2 is SNEGSKA (reference sequence). CDR3 in amino acids: CSARIPQLEGLRDTQYF. DNA for the CDR3: TGCAGTGCTAGAATCCCTCAACTAGAGGGGTTACGTGATACGCAGTATTTT.

This clonotype was recorded at least ten times. The genes are TRBV20-1 and TRBJ1-2, with 11 bases fitting TRBD1. CDR3 length: 13 amino acids. CDR1 is DFQATT, CDR2 SNEGSKA, per germline (reference sequence). V lost 3 bases to trimming and J lost 4 bases; unmatched junction nucleotides: 1. CDR3 residues: CSARDRGLYGYTF. The CDR3 region has the DNA TGCAGTGCTAGGGACAGGGGGCTCTATGGCTACACCTTC.

Many counts were recorded for this clonotype. The V call is TRBV5-1, the J call TRBJ2-7; 10 nucleotides agree with TRBD1. Per the germline V gene, CDR1 is SGHRS and CDR2 is YFSETQ. The CDR3 runs 16 residues. J was trimmed by 7 bases and V by 0 bases; bases with no gene match: 10. The CDR3 spells CASSLGIRQGAGEQYF. CDR3 sequence (DNA): TGCGCCAGCAGCTTGGGGATACGACAGGGGGCCGGAGAGCAGTACTTC.

Only a few counts were recorded for this clonotype. This chain joins TRBV30 and TRBJ2-3; no clear D. V was trimmed by 0 bases and J by 1 base, leaving 11 bases between them. The CDR3 sequence is 15 residues long. Germline lookup yields CDR1 GTSNPN and CDR2 SVGIG (reference sequence). The CDR3 spells CAWSVDFARTDTQYF. CDR3 coding DNA: TGTGCCTGGAGTGTCGACTTCGCCCGCACAGATACGCAGTATTTT.

This clonotype was detected many times. The chain is built from TRBV12-3 or TRBV12-4 and TRBJ2-2, with a tentative D call TRBD1 (6 bases). V was clipped by 6 bases and J by 0 bases, with 8 bases between them. The CDR3 spans 14 residues. Here the CDR3 DNA reads TGTGCCAGCAGAAACAGGGCGAACACCGGGGAGCTGTTTTTT. Translating it yields CASRNRANTGELFF.

This clonotype has at least ten counts. This chain joins TRBV15 and TRBJ2-7, with unresolved D. The CDR3 is made up of 13 amino acids. V lost 0 bases to trimming and J lost 3 bases, with 6 bases between them. Germline V lookup: CDR1 LNHNV, CDR2 YYDKDF (reference sequence). This CDR3 reads CATSREKGYEQYF. The CDR3, as DNA: TGTGCCACCAGCAGAGAAAAAGGCTACGAGCAGTACTTC.

This clonotype came up many times. The chain's CDR3 is CASEGSGEAFF. CDR3 DNA: TGTGCCAGCGAGGGGTCGGGTGAAGCTTTCTTT. This sequence joins TRBV6-6 and TRBJ1-1, with D possibly matching TRBD1 (5 bases). The CDR3 extends over 11 amino acids. CDR1 and CDR2 from the germline V gene are MNHNY and SVGAGI (reference sequence). Deletions cut 8 bases from V and 7 bases from J, with 11 bases between.

There are many counts of this clonotype. This sequence joins TRBV6-1 and TRBJ1-4; no definite D call. CDR3 length: 14 residues. Germline CDR1 reads MNHNS; CDR2 reads SASEGT. V lost 4 bases to trimming and J lost 8 bases, with 14 bases between them. The CDR3 loop is CASSVYGETEKLFF. CDR3 nucleotides: TGTGCCAGCAGTGTCTACGGGGAAACCGAAAAACTGTTTTTT.

This clonotype has a count of ten or more. The chain recombines TRBV11-3 with TRBJ2-7; D is perhaps TRBD2 (6 bases). CDR1 SGHNT and CDR2 YENEEA come from the germline V gene. The CDR3 runs 13 residues. CDR3 DNA: TGTGCCAGCAGCTTGAGCGGGCACACGGTAGGGAACGTC. Translated: CASSLSGHTVGNV.

At least ten counts were recorded for this clonotype. The chain has TRBV7-2 and TRBJ2-3, with 9 bases lining up with TRBD2. This CDR3 has 17 residues. CDR1 and CDR2 from the germline V gene are SGHTA and FQGNSA. Trimming cost V 5 bases and J 0 bases; bases outside gene matches: 9. The CDR3 spells CASSLLPSGVSTDTQYF. The CDR3 DNA reads TGTGCCAGCAGCCTTCTTCCTAGCGGGGTCAGCACAGATACGCAGTATTTT.

At least ten counts were recorded for this clonotype. This chain links TRBV12-3 or TRBV12-4 with TRBJ2-1, with D perhaps matching TRBD2 (5 bases). Between the trimmed V and J ends, which lost 8 bases and 2 bases, there was a span of 10 bases. The CDR3 contains 13 residues. CDR3 coding DNA: TGTGCCAGCGGCGTGGAGGCCTACAATGAGCAGTTCTTC. As protein: CASGVEAYNEQFF.